This T cell receptor (beta chain) was recovered during a study of blood T cell repertoires in COVID-19. Study context: The United States, Italy and Spain provided the acute and convalescent COVID-19 samples. The cDNA or gDNA used as material had been derived from T cells, B-cell-depleted T cells, or PBMCs.

In the original workflow: Counts of nucleated cells, estimated from reference gene primer amplification, were obtained. Using immunoSEQ multiplex PCR, the repertoire was profiled, and TCRdb retains in-frame clones only, with some absent. The D gene and trimming were derived from the DNA, and the V and J assignments and clone size from that table. The sample lists about 360,000 clones, about 80% occurring once. Trimming cost V 4 bases and J 5 bases, with 17 bases left between them. The CDR3 runs 16 residues. Germline V gives CDR1 SGHVS, CDR2 FNYEAQ. Sequencing used peripheral blood. This clonotype was sampled from a human donor with acute or convalescent COVID-19. The donor label of this sample is uncertain. The V call is TRBV7-6, the J call TRBJ1-4; no firm D call. CDR3 nucleotides: TGTGCCAGCAGCTACGCTACCGGGTCTCGGAATGAAAAACTGTTTTTT. Amino acids: CASSYATGSRNEKLFF.